The 18 T cell receptor beta chains below all came from one sample that was sequenced in a study of shared clonotypes between healthy human individuals. Data came from immunoSEQ multiplex PCR; TCRdb stores just in-frame clones and leaves some out. The repertoire holds some 660,000 clones, with 55% to 85% as singletons. Sample: memory CD4+ T cells sorted from blood. Subset specified: CD45RA-negative fraction. Every receptor here comes from a woman aged 30 to 39 in good health.

The V gene is TRBV19, the J gene TRBJ1-5; 7 nucleotides agree with TRBD1. Germline lookup yields CDR1 LNHDA and CDR2 SQIVND (reference sequence). The CDR3 has 15 amino acids. V shed 8 bases, J shed 2 bases, and the junction held 9 bases outside the gene matches. The CDR3 protein is CASQKGDRGNQPQHF. CDR3 sequence (DNA): TGTGCCAGTCAAAAGGGGGACAGAGGCAATCAGCCCCAGCATTTT. Combining the CDR3 with reference TRBV19 and TRBJ1-5 gives the whole variable domain DGGITQSPKYLFRKEGQNVTLSCEQNLNHDAMYWYRQDPGQGLRLIYYSQIVNDFQKGDIAEGYSVSREKKESFPLTVTSAQKNPTAFYLCASQKGDRGNQPQHFGDGTRLSIL.

The rearrangement links TRBV30 to TRBJ1-4; D is unclear. Germline assignment: CDR1 GTSNPN and CDR2 SVGIG (reference sequence). There are 13 residues in the CDR3. The V end lost 5 bases, the J end lost 8 bases, and 15 bases lay between the germline ends. This chain's CDR3 is CAWEASSGEKLFF. For the CDR3, the DNA is TGTGCCTGGGAGGCCTCCAGTGGGGAAAAACTGTTTTTT.

The chain joins TRBV4-1 to TRBJ2-3; D is perhaps TRBD2 (6 bases). CDR1 MGHRA and CDR2 YSYEKL come from the germline V gene. The CDR3 extends over 18 amino acids. The V and J ends lost 4 bases and 1 base respectively, with 21 bases between them. The CDR3 loop reads CASSRDYSGGSGTDTQYF. The CDR3 DNA sequence: TGCGCCAGCAGCCGCGATTACTCAGGAGGGAGTGGCACAGATACGCAGTATTTT.

This clone has only one observation. This chain joins TRBV10-3 and TRBJ1-1, with 9 nucleotides matching TRBD1. With V trimmed by 6 bases and J by 1 base, 3 bases remained unmatched. CDR3 length: 14 amino acids. Germline CDR1 is ENHRY and CDR2 is SYGVKD. The CDR3 nucleotides read TGTGCCATCAGGGGGACAGGGCCGAACACTGAAGCTTTCTTT. This encodes CAIRGTGPNTEAFF.

This chain uses TRBV28 with TRBJ2-1; TRBD2 matches 7 bases. CDR3 length: 15 amino acids. CDR1 MDHEN and CDR2 SYDVKM come from the germline V gene. Unmatched junction bases numbered 6, after V lost 4 bases and J lost 3 bases. The CDR3 DNA is TGTGCCAGCAGTTCCGAGCGGGATAACTACAATGAGCAGTTCTTC. It specifies CASSSERDNYNEQFF. Drawing the rest from reference TRBV28 and TRBJ2-1, the complete variable domain is DVKVTQSSRYLVKRTGEKVFLECVQDMDHENMFWYRQDPGLGLRLIYFSYDVKMKEKGDIPEGYSVSREKKERFSLILESASTNQTSMYLCASSSERDNYNEQFFGPGTRLTVL.

The J gene is TRBJ2-2, the V gene TRBV27; 8 bases line up with TRBD1. The CDR3 length is 15 residues. CDR1 MNHEY and CDR2 SMNVEV come from the germline V gene (reference sequence). The junction had 6 bases not matched to a gene; V was cut back by 2 bases and J by 7 bases. The CDR3 DNA is TGTGCCAGCAGTTTAAGGCAGGGGGCTCACGGGGAGCTGTTTTTT. Its translation is CASSLRQGAHGELFF.

In this sample, this clone turned up once. CDR3 DNA sequence: TGTGCCGGGCCTGGTCGGGAGAATTCACCCCTCCACTTT. This sequence encodes CAGPGRENSPLHF. The chain has TRBV6-4 and TRBJ1-6, with unresolved D. Germline CDR1 reads MRHNA; CDR2 reads SNTAGT. CDR3 length: 13 amino acids. The germline V and J ends were trimmed by 11 bases and 7 bases, with 15 bases remaining between them.

In nucleotides, the CDR3 is TGTGCCAGCACCCCGACTAGCGGAGCAGGGTATGAGCAGTTCTTC. Its protein product is CASTPTSGAGYEQFF. V gene TRBV28 combines with J gene TRBJ2-1; TRBD2 aligns across 9 bases. From germline, CDR1 is MDHEN and CDR2 SYDVKM. V shed 7 bases, J shed 8 bases, and the junction held 12 bases outside the gene matches. The CDR3 contains 15 residues.

Notes on this clone: This same CDR3 is encoded by further DNA sequences in the sample. The chain links TRBV19 to TRBJ2-2; D remains ambiguous. This CDR3 has 15 amino acids. With 3 bases removed from V and 0 bases from J, the gap between germline ends came to 8 bases. The germline V gene has CDR1 LNHDA and CDR2 SQIVND (reference sequence). The CDR3 coding sequence is TGTGCCAGTAGTATCTCTGTCGCGAACACCGGGGAGCTGTTTTTT. Translating gives CASSISVANTGELFF.

The chain couples TRBV5-1 to TRBJ2-7, with 8 bases that match TRBD2. The V gene end was trimmed by 4 bases and the J gene end by 2 bases; junction bases not matched to a gene: 8. CDR1 and CDR2 (germline): SGHRS, YFSETQ. There are 15 residues in the CDR3. The DNA of the CDR3 is TGCGCCAGCAGCCGGGCTAGCGGGCGTGCCTACGAGCAGTACTTC. It translates to CASSRASGRAYEQYF. Full variable domain (outside the CDR3, taken from reference TRBV5-1 and TRBJ2-7): KAGVTQTPRYLIKTRGQQVTLSCSPISGHRSVSWYQQTPGQGLQFLFEYFSETQRNKGNFPGRFSGRQFSNSRSEMNVSTLELGDSALYLCASSRASGRAYEQYFGPGTRLTVT.

This chain connects TRBV10-2 to TRBJ2-1, with 10 bases matching TRBD2. The V and J ends lost 3 bases and 6 bases, in that order; junction bases with no gene match: 8. The CDR3 has 16 residues. Germline lookup yields CDR1 WSHSY and CDR2 SAAADI. In DNA, the CDR3 is TGCGCCAGCAGTGACCAAGCGGGAGGGCCCGCCAATGAGCAGTTCTTC. It encodes CASSDQAGGPANEQFF.

This clone was found a few times. The chain has TRBV5-1 and TRBJ2-3, with TRBD2 as a possible D gene (6 bases). Germline V gives CDR1 SGHRS, CDR2 YFSETQ. The CDR3 runs to 14 residues. Between the trimmed V and J ends, which lost 8 bases and 0 bases, there was a span of 13 bases. The CDR3, as DNA: TGCGCCAGTCGGCCGGGGGAGAGCACAGATACGCAGTATTTT. Protein: CASRPGESTDTQYF.

V gene TRBV4-1 combines with J gene TRBJ1-6; D ambiguous. There are 16 residues in the CDR3. V shed 3 bases and J shed 10 bases, with 19 bases lying between them. CDR1 and CDR2 (germline): MGHRA, YSYEKL. CDR3: CASSQGGPTRRSPLHF. The CDR3 DNA reads TGCGCCAGCAGCCAGGGCGGACCCACCAGAAGGTCACCCCTCCACTTT.

The V call is TRBV28, the J call TRBJ2-7, with D possibly being TRBD2 (5 bases). Germline V gene lookup returns CDR1 MDHEN and CDR2 SYDVKM. The ends were cut back, 2 bases at V and 0 bases at J, with 8 bases in the middle. The CDR3 loop spans 14 amino acids. The CDR3 here is CASSLEGVSYEQYF. CDR3 nucleotides: TGTGCCAGCAGTTTAGAGGGTGTCTCCTACGAGCAGTACTTC.

There are a few counts of this clone. The same CDR3 is also encoded by other DNA sequences in this sample. The chain is built from TRBV10-1 and TRBJ2-5, with TRBD2 matching 7 bases. The CDR3 has 13 residues. The V segment lost 0 bases and the J segment 5 bases; nucleotides outside the gene matches: 0. CDR1 and CDR2 from the germline V gene are WNHNN and SYGVQD (reference sequence). CDR3 sequence (DNA): TGCGCCAGCAGTGAGTCCGGGGGGGAGACCCAGTACTTC. Its protein product is CASSESGGETQYF.

The chain has TRBV7-8 and TRBJ1-3; D is possibly TRBD1 (6 bases). Trimming removed 6 bases from V and 3 bases from J, with 9 bases in between. Germline V gene data show CDR1 as SGHVS and CDR2 as FQNEAQ. The CDR3 sequence is 13 residues long. The DNA of the CDR3 is TGTGCCAGCAGAGGGGGAAGTGGAAACACCATATATTTT. Protein: CASRGGSGNTIYF.

The rearrangement links TRBV7-2 to TRBJ2-7; D may be TRBD1 (5 bases). The CDR3 contains 15 residues. Trimming removed 6 bases at V and 0 bases at J, with 15 bases between. In germline, CDR1 is SGHTA, CDR2 FQGNSA. The CDR3 DNA reads as TGTGCCAGCAGTTCCAGGGTCGCGGACTCCTACGAGCAGTACTTC. This codes for CASSSRVADSYEQYF.

This clone was picked up a small number of times. V gene TRBV5-5 combines with J gene TRBJ1-5; 8 nucleotides align to TRBD1. The CDR3 has 14 residues. The ends lost 3 bases at V and 5 bases at J; junction bases unmatched: 4. Germline V CDR1 and CDR2: SGHKS, YYEKEE (reference sequence). The DNA for the CDR3 is TGTGCCAGCAGCTGGACAGGGTCGGATCAGCCCCAGCATTTT. This gives the protein CASSWTGSDQPQHF.